This T cell receptor (beta chain) was documented in a study of shared clonotypes between healthy human individuals. Study observations and caveats: Clonotypes that were shared across several donors made up about 4.5% of naive CD4 clonotypes.

This CDR3 is built from 18 residues. Looked up from germline, CDR1 is SGHDT and CDR2 is YYEEEE. J was trimmed by 3 bases and V by 0 bases; bases with no gene match: 10. A word on this clone: What it recognizes is unknown.

CD45RA+ naive and CD45RA-negative memory subsets were separated from CD4+ cells. The protocol was immunoSEQ multiplex PCR, while the TCRdb copy is restricted to in-frame clones and leaves out a portion. This table holds over 1.4 million clones, approximately 96% found once. This clonotype originated in a man aged 30 to 39 in good health. The chain couples TRBV5-6 to TRBJ2-1; TRBD1 agrees at 9 bases. The specimen sequenced was naive CD4+ T cells sorted from blood. Specified subset: CD45RA+ positively selected. The CDR3 bases are TGTGCCAGCAGCTTGGTTCTCCGTGGGGACAGGGACTACAATGAGCAGTTCTTC. Amino acids: CASSLVLRGDRDYNEQFF.